This T cell receptor (beta chain) was recovered during a study of T cell responses to AZD1222 COVID-19 vaccine (dated by TCRdb to about 2021). General notes on the study: TCR sequencing was performed for roughly 250 trial participants, of whom roughly 200 were given two doses of AZD1222 and roughly 25 were given two doses of MenACWY control vaccine. Trial participants were enrolled by age into subgroups of 18-55, 56-69 and 70-plus years, and around 150, 28 and 57 TCR-sequenced participants, respectively, were included in these subgroups.

Study-level results and caveats: Only five to seven AZD1222 recipients were SARS-CoV-2 seropositive at baseline, limiting conclusions about previously exposed vaccinees. Reportedly, close to half of the unique spike-specific TCRs recognized epitopes lying outside the regions that are mutated in the B.1.351 and B.1.1.7 variants. Spike-specific TCR breadth and depth rose significantly after two AZD1222 doses compared with day 0 and with MenACWY recipients. CD4 TCRs associated with the vaccine covered the entire spike protein, and the dominant responses were in regions 160-218 and 743-854. The 56-69-year group was small, and its depth increase did not reach significance, likely because of low power. Most participants were white British and females outnumbered males, and the authors suggested that clonal diversity may have been underestimated. Because no day 14 peak-response samples were available, repertoires were characterized only after the peak T cell response.

The CDR3 regions of human TCRbeta chains were analyzed by immunosequencing. On the study's bioinformatics: Repertoire TCRs were checked for matches against a reference library of SARS-CoV-2-specific TCRs that had been generated using the MIRA antigen-specificity platform. Breadth meant the fraction of unique TCRs that were SARS-CoV-2-associated, whereas depth meant the fraction of total T cells that were SARS-CoV-2-associated. Using the MIRA data, every spike-specific TCR was mapped to the spike region that the TCR reacted to and assigned to either a CD4 or a CD8 class. Log10-transformed breadth and depth values were compared by one-way ANOVA with Sidak's multiple comparisons tests. What TCRdb holds here is the immuneACCESS table cut down to in-frame rearrangements. Part of the clones is not present; checked against another copy, under half of the missing clones reflect an unresolved V gene, and the others are unexplained. For V, J and clone size, that table is used; D and trimming come from the DNA. The sample contains approximately 50,000 clones, 75% to 90% of them found a single time. The ten largest make up less than 9% of the sample.

Taken with the paper, the label for time point translates to: about 28 days (+/-7) after the second vaccine dose. AZD1222 recipients with second doses at about 4 weeks or about 12 weeks were pooled, because spike-specific TCR depth and breadth did not differ between schedules. The vaccinee samples were drawn from two UK trials, COV001 and COV002, one of which was a single-blind randomized controlled phase 2/3 trial testing AZD1222 (ChAdOx1 nCoV-19) in healthy adults. For TCRbeta chain sequencing, PBMC samples from trial participants were taken at day 0 and at day 28 after the second dose. About this clone: What this receptor recognizes is not known. No base qualities exist here, and no much larger clone lies one base off it.

The germline V gene (reference sequence) supplies CDR1 MNHEY and CDR2 SMNVEV. V gives up 4 bases and J gives up 14 bases, and the segment between their germline ends measures 18 bases. Its CDR3 holds 13 amino acids, cysteine through phenylalanine. CDR3 DNA only is kept here, 39 bases in frame from base 1. Sequencing used peripheral blood, obtained 28 days after the second AZD1222 dose. The sequence came from an adult who received the AZD1222 COVID-19 vaccine. The chain was built from TRBV27 and TRBJ2-1; the D region possibly corresponds to TRBD1 (6 bases align). The nucleotide sequence reads TGTGCCAGCAGTTCAAACCACAGGGACGGGAAGTTCTTC. It is translated as CASSSNHRDGKFF.